The clone carrying this T cell receptor beta chain showed up just a few times. What it recognizes is unknown. The data were taken from a study of T cell repertoires in cytomegalovirus infection. Broader study findings: Pooled public TCR beta family frequency picked out CMV carriers with the relevant HLA.

TCRdb re-called the reads through MiXCR, storing one row per CDR3 protein. The sample lists about 150,000 distinct CDR3 sequences, roughly 17% occurring once. Germline CDR1 and CDR2: SGHVS and FNYEAQ. The V end lost 3 bases, the J end lost 2 bases, and 8 bases lay between the germline ends. The CDR3 has 14 residues. The sequenced sample consisted of CD8+ T cells from PBMCs. This receptor was identified in a human donor in good health (CMV status not recorded). Some clones in this sample may be carry-over from other donors' samples. The V gene is TRBV7-6, the J gene TRBJ1-3; possibly TRBD1 for D (6 bases). The DNA of the CDR3 is TGTGCCAGCAGCTTCAGGGGCCCTGGAAACACCATATATTTT. Translating gives CASSFRGPGNTIYF.